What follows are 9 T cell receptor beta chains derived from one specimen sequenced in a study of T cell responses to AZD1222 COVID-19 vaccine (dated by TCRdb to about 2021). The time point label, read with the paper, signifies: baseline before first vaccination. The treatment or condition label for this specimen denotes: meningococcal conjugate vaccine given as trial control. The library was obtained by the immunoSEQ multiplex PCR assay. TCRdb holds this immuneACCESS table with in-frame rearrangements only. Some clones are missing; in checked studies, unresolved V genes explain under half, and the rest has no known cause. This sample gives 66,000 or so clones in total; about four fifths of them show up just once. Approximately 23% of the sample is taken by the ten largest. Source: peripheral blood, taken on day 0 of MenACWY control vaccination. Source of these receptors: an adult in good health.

CDR3 coding DNA: TGTGCCAGCAGCTTAGACGATAGACCGAACACCGGGGAGCTGTTTTTT. It encodes CASSLDDRPNTGELFF. The chain has TRBV7-9 and TRBJ2-2; D is uncertain. Germline CDR1 is SEHNR and CDR2 is FQNEAQ (reference sequence). The length of the CDR3 is 16 residues. V lost 1 base to trimming and J lost 0 bases, with 9 bases between them. Full variable domain (rest looked up from reference TRBV7-9 and TRBJ2-2): DTGVSQNPRHKITKRGQNVTFRCDPISEHNRLYWYRQTLGQGPEFLTYFQNEAQLEKSRLLSDRFSAERPKGSFSTLEIQRTEQGDSAMYLCASSLDDRPNTGELFFGEGSRLTVL.

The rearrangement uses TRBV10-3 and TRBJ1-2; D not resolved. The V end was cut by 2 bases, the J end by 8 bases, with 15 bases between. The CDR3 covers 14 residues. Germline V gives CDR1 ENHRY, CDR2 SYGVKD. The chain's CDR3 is CAISEPARENGYTF. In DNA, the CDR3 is TGTGCCATCAGTGAGCCTGCCCGGGAAAACGGCTACACCTTC.

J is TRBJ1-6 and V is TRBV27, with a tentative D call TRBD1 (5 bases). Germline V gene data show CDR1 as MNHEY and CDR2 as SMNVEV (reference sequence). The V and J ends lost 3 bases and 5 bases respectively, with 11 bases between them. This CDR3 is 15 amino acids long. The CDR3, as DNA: TGTGCCAGCAGTTTTGGAGGGACTAATAATTCACCCCTCCACTTT. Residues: CASSFGGTNNSPLHF.

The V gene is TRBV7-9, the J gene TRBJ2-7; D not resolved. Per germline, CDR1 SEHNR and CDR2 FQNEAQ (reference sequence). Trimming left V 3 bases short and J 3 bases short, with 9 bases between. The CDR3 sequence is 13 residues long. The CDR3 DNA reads TGTGCCAGCAGCTTTTCCGCTAGCTACGAGCAGTACTTC. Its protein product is CASSFSASYEQYF.

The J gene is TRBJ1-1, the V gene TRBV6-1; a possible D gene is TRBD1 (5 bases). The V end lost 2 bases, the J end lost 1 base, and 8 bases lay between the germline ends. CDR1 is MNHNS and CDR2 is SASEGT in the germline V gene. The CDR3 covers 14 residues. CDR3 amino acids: CASSELGGNTEAFF. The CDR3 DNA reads TGTGCCAGCAGTGAACTCGGGGGGAACACTGAAGCTTTCTTT.

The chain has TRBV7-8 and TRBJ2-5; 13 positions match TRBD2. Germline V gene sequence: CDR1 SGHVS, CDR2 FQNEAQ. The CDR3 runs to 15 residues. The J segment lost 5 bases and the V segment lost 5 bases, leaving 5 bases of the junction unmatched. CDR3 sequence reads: CASSDQGLAGETQYF. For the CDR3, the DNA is TGTGCCAGCAGCGATCAGGGACTAGCGGGGGAGACCCAGTACTTC.

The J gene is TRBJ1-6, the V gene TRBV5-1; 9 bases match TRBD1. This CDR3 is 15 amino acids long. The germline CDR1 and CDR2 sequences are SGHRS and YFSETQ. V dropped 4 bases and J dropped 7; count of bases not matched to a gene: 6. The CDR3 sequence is CASSDRDRENSPLHF. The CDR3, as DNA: TGCGCCAGCAGCGACCGGGACAGGGAGAATTCACCCCTCCACTTT. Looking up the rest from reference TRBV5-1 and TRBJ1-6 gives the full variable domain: KAGVTQTPRYLIKTRGQQVTLSCSPISGHRSVSWYQQTPGQGLQFLFEYFSETQRNKGNFPGRFSGRQFSNSRSEMNVSTLELGDSALYLCASSDRDRENSPLHFGNGTRLTVT.

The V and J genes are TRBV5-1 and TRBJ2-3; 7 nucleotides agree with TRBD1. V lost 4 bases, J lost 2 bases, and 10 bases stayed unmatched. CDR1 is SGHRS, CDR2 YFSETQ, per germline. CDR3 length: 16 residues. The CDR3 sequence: CASSPQRGQLTDTQYF. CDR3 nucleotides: TGCGCCAGCAGCCCGCAGAGGGGACAGCTCACAGATACGCAGTATTTT. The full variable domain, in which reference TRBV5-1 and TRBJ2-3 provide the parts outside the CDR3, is KAGVTQTPRYLIKTRGQQVTLSCSPISGHRSVSWYQQTPGQGLQFLFEYFSETQRNKGNFPGRFSGRQFSNSRSEMNVSTLELGDSALYLCASSPQRGQLTDTQYFGPGTRLTVL.

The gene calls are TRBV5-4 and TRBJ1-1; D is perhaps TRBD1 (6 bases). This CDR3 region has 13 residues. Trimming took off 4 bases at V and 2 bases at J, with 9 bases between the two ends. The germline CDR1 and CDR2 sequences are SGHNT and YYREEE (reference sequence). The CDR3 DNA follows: TGTGCCAGCAGCGTGGGACACAACACTGAAGCTTTCTTT. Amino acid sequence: CASSVGHNTEAFF.